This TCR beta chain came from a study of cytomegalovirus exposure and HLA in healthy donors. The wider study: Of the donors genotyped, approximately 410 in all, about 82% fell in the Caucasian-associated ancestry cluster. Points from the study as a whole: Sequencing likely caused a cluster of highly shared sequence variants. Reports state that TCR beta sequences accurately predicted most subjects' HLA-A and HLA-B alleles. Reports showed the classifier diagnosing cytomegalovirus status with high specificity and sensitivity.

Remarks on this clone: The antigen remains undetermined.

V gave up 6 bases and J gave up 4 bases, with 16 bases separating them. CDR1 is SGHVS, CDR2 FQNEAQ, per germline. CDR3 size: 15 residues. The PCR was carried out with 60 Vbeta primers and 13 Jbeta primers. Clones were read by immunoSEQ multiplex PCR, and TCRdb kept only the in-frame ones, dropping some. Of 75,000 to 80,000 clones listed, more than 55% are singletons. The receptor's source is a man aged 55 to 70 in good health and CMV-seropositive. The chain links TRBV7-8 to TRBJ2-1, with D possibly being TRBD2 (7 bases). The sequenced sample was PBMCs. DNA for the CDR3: TGTGCCAGCAGTTTTTATGGGGGGGCATACAATGAGCAGTTCTTC. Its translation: CASSFYGGAYNEQFF.